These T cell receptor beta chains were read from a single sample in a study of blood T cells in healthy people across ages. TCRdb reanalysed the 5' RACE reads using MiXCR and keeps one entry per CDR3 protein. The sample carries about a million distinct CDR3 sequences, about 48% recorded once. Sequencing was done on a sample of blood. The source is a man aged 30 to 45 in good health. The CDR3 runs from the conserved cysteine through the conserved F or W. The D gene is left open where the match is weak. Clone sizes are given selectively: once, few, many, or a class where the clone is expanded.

TGTGCCACCAGCAGGGATTATGGACCCGGGACAGACACAGATACGCAGTATTTT CATSRDYGPGTDTDTQYF TRBV15 18 TRBD1 TRBJ2-3 NA
TGCAGTGCTAGCGCGGGGGCGAGGGATAATTCACCCCTCCACTTT CSASAGARDNSPLHF TRBV20-1 15 NA TRBJ1-6 NA
TGTGCCAGCAGAAGCGACAGCTCCTACGAGCAGTACTTC CASRSDSSYEQYF TRBV6-5 13 NA TRBJ2-7 once
TGCGCCAGCAGCCAAGACGAAGGGTACGCAGATACGCAGTATTTT CASSQDEGYADTQYF TRBV4-1 15 NA TRBJ2-3 NA
TGTGCCAGCAGTGTGGACGTCCGCTCCTACGAGCAGTACTTC CASSVDVRSYEQYF TRBV27 14 NA TRBJ2-7 NA
TGTGCCAGCAGCAAAACATCCCATGCATACGAGCAGTACTTC CASSKTSHAYEQYF TRBV11-2 14 NA TRBJ2-7 NA
TGTGCCATCAGTGATCGGGATAATGCGAAGGAGCAGTTCTTC CAISDRDNAKEQFF TRBV10-3 14 NA TRBJ2-1 NA
TGCGCCAGCAGCCAAGATGGGCGCAGGGGAGAGACCCAGTACTTC CASSQDGRRGETQYF TRBV4-1 15 NA TRBJ2-5 NA
TGTGCCAGCAGTTATGGACCGGGCTCGCGAGGCTACACCTTC CASSYGPGSRGYTF TRBV6-5 14 NA TRBJ1-2 once
TGCGCCAGTAGCTCCAGACAAGGGGGACTGAACACTGAAGCTTTCTTT CASSSRQGGLNTEAFF TRBV5-1 16 NA TRBJ1-1 NA
TGTGCCAGCAGCCCTGACCGAACTGAAGCTTTCTTT CASSPDRTEAFF TRBV7-8 12 NA TRBJ1-1 few
TGTGCCAGCAGTTCGACGGCCGGGGAAGCTGGGGAGCAGTACTTC CASSSTAGEAGEQYF TRBV6-1 15 NA TRBJ2-7 NA
TGTGCCAGCATTAAATCAGAAAAACACAATGAGCGGTTCTTC CASIKSEKHNERFF TRBV6-5 14 NA TRBJ2-1 NA
TGTGCCAGCAGCCGGGACACCCAAAATTCACCCCTCCACTTT CASSRDTQNSPLHF TRBV2 14 NA TRBJ1-6 NA
TGCAGTGCTACTCCGCGGAAGCTTTTCTACGAGCAGTACTTC CSATPRKLFYEQYF TRBV20-1 14 NA TRBJ2-7 NA
TGTGCCAGCAGCGAAGGACAGAGCAGCCAAGAGACCCAGTACTTC CASSEGQSSQETQYF TRBV4-2 15 NA TRBJ2-5 NA
TGTGCCAGCAGGGGAGGGAGCCTCGAAGCTTTCTTT CASRGGSLEAFF TRBV6-2/TRBV6-3 12 NA TRBJ1-1 NA
TGCGCCAGCAGCACTGGGGACAGGCGGCGCGGCTACACCTTC CASSTGDRRRGYTF TRBV4-3 14 TRBD1 TRBJ1-2 few
TGTGCCAGCAGTTACGGGGTTACCGGGGAGCTGTTTTTT CASSYGVTGELFF TRBV6-2/TRBV6-3 13 NA TRBJ2-2 few
TGTGCTAGTGGTTTGGTGCGACCCGGAGGCACCACTGAAGCTTTCTTT CASGLVRPGGTTEAFF TRBV12-5 16 NA TRBJ1-1 NA
TGCAGTGCTAGAGGAGGGGGTGGCAAAAACATTCAGTACTTC CSARGGGGKNIQYF TRBV20-1 14 NA TRBJ2-4 NA
TGTGCCATCAGAGGGGAAACAGATACGCAGTATTTT CAIRGETDTQYF TRBV10-3 12 NA TRBJ2-3 NA
TGTGCCAGCAGCCCCCATACTAGCGGGGGGAATGAGCAGTTCTTC CASSPHTSGGNEQFF TRBV7-2 15 TRBD2 TRBJ2-1 few
TGTGCCAGCAGTTTTATCCAGGGGAGGAACAATGAGCAGTTCTTC CASSFIQGRNNEQFF TRBV12-3/TRBV12-4 15 NA TRBJ2-1 NA
TGTGCCAGCAGCATCACCTGGTCCTACGAGCAGTACTTC CASSITWSYEQYF TRBV7-2 13 NA TRBJ2-7 few
TGCAGTGCTAGGGACCCGGGACAGGGTGATACGCAGTATTTT CSARDPGQGDTQYF TRBV20-1 14 TRBD1 TRBJ2-3 NA
TGTGCCAGCAGCTACACAGGGGGCCTGGGAGAGACCCAGTACTTC CASSYTGGLGETQYF TRBV7-2 15 TRBD1 TRBJ2-5 NA
TGTGCCAGCGGGGGGACAGGGATCTACGAGCAGTACTTC CASGGTGIYEQYF TRBV25-1 13 TRBD1 TRBJ2-7 NA
TGCAGCGTGGTAACAGGGGGGGGAGAGACCCAGTACTTC CSVVTGGGETQYF TRBV29-1 13 NA TRBJ2-5 NA
TGTGCCAGCAGTTACGAGTCGGTACGGCGTAGCGACGAGCAGTACTTC CASSYESVRRSDEQYF TRBV6-5 16 NA TRBJ2-7 NA
TGTGCCAGCAGCTTAAAACAGGTTGACGAGCAGTACTTC CASSLKQVDEQYF TRBV7-9 13 NA TRBJ2-7 NA
TGTGCCAGCAGCCAATTGACATCCCCTAACTATGGCTACACCTTC CASSQLTSPNYGYTF TRBV7-9 15 NA TRBJ1-2 NA
TGCGCCAGCAGGGGGACAAAGAACACCGGGGAGCTGTTTTTT CASRGTKNTGELFF TRBV5-1 14 NA TRBJ2-2 many
TGCGCCAGCAGCCAAGATTTAGGGCAGACAAGCTATGGCTACACCTTC CASSQDLGQTSYGYTF TRBV4-3 16 NA TRBJ1-2 few
TGCGCCAGCAGCTTTCGAACAGGGGAGGACGAGCAGTACTTC CASSFRTGEDEQYF TRBV5-1 14 NA TRBJ2-7 NA
TGTGCCAGCAGTTACGAAAACCCAGGGCAGACTAATGAAAAACTGTTTTTT CASSYENPGQTNEKLFF TRBV6-5 17 NA TRBJ1-4 NA
TGTGCCAGCAGTTTAGAGAGCTTTCAGTACTTC CASSLESFQYF TRBV28 11 NA TRBJ2-7 NA
TGCAGTGCTGTCCCCGGGGGCCAAGAGACCCAGTACTTC CSAVPGGQETQYF TRBV20-1 13 NA TRBJ2-5 many
TGCGCCAGCAGCCAAATCCGACGGGGGGGTAGCACAGATACGCAGTATTTT CASSQIRRGGSTDTQYF TRBV4-1 17 TRBD2 TRBJ2-3 NA
TGTGCCAGCAGCTTGGGACAGCTGGGAGGGGCCAACGTCCTGACTTTC CASSLGQLGGANVLTF TRBV12-3/TRBV12-4 16 TRBD1 TRBJ2-6 NA
TGTGCCAGCAGCCCCGAGAGACGAGCGCCCTTAAATGAGCAGTACTTC CASSPERRAPLNEQYF TRBV9 16 NA TRBJ2-7 NA